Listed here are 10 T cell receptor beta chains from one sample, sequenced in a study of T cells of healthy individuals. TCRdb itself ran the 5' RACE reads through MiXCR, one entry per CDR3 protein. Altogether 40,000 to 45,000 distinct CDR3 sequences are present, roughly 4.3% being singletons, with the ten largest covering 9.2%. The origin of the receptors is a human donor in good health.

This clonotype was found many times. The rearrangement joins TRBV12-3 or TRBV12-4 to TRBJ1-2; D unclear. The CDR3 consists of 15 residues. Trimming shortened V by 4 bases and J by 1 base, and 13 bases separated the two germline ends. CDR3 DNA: TGTGCCAGCAGTTCGGTTTGGTGGGGTAACTATGGCTACACCTTC. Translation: CASSSVWWGNYGYTF.

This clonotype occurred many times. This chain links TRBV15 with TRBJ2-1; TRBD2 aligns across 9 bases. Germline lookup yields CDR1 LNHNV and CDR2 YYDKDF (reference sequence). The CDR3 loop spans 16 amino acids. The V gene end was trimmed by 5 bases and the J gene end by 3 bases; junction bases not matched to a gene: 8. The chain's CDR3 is CATSSYSGGGYNEQFF. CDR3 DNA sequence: TGTGCCACCAGCTCCTATAGCGGGGGTGGCTACAATGAGCAGTTCTTC.

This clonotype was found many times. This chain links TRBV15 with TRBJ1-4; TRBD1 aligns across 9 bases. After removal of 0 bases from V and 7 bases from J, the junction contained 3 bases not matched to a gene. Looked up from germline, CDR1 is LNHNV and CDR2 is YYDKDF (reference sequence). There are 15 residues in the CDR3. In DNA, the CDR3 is TGTGCCACCAGCAGAGATTTGGGACAGGGTGAAAAACTGTTTTTT. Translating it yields CATSRDLGQGEKLFF.

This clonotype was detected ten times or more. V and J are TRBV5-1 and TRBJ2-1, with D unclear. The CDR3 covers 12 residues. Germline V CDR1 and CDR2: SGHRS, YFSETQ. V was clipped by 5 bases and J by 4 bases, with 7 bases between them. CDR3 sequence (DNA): TGCGCCAGCAGTCCCCGATACAATGAGCAGTTCTTC. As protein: CASSPRYNEQFF.

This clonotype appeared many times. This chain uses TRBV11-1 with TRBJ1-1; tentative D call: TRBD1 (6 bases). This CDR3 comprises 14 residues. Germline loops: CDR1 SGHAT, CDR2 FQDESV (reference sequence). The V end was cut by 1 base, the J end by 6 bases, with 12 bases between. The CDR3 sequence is CASSLGRGNSEAFF. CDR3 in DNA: TGTGCCAGCAGCTTAGGCAGGGGAAACTCTGAAGCTTTCTTT.

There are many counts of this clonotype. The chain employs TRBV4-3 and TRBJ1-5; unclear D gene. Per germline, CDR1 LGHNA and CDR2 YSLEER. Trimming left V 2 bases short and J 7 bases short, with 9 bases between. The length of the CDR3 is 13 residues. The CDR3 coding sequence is TGCGCCAGCAGCCAAAACCTATGGCAGCCCCAGCATTTT. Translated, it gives CASSQNLWQPQHF.

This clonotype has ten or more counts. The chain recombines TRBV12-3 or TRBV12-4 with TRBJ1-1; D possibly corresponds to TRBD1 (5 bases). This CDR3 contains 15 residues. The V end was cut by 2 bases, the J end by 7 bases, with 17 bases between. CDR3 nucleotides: TGTGCCAGCAGTTTAAGTTATAGGGGCGCGAGTGAAGCTTTCTTT. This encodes CASSLSYRGASEAFF.

The CDR3 DNA reads as TGTGCCAGCAGTCCTCACGGGGGGGACAGGGGGATCACCGGGGAGCTGTTTTTT. It is translated as CASSPHGGDRGITGELFF. The chain carries TRBV6-2 or TRBV6-3 and TRBJ2-2; TRBD1 matches 11 bases. This CDR3 comprises 18 residues. CDR1 MNHEY and CDR2 SVGEGT come from the germline V gene. V lost 5 bases, J lost 4 bases, and 12 bases stayed unmatched.

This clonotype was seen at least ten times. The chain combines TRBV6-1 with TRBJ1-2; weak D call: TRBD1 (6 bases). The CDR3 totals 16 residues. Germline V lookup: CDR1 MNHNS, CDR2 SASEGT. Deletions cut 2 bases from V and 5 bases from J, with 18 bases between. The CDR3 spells CASSEISTGRNYGYTF. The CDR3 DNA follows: TGTGCCAGCAGTGAAATTTCAACAGGGCGGAATTATGGCTACACCTTC.

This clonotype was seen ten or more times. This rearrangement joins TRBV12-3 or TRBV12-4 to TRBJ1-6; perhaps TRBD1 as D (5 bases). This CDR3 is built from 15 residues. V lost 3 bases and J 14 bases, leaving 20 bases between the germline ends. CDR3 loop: CASSFRDLRAGALHF. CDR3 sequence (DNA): TGTGCCAGCAGTTTTCGGGACCTCCGAGCCGGAGCCCTCCACTTT.